The next 27 T cell receptor beta chains were all read from a single sample in a study of cytomegalovirus exposure and HLA in healthy donors. PCR was performed using 60 Vbeta and 13 Jbeta primers. Repertoires were generated with immunoSEQ multiplex PCR, while TCRdb's copy carries only in-frame clones and drops some. The table has approximately 190,000 clones, 80% to 85% seen once; the top ten hold 1.7%. The sequencing sample was made of PBMCs. Receptors were obtained from a woman between 18 and 29 years old in good health and CMV-seronegative.

CDR3 sequence reads: CASSHGDRGPYQETQYF. The CDR3 coding sequence is TGTGCCAGCAGCCATGGGGACAGGGGGCCGTACCAAGAGACCCAGTACTTC. This chain links TRBV7-6 with TRBJ2-5; 12 bases fit TRBD1. J was trimmed by 0 bases and V by 5 bases; bases with no gene match: 7. The CDR3 contains 17 residues. Germline V CDR1 and CDR2: SGHVS, FNYEAQ.

This chain connects TRBV15 to TRBJ2-3; a weak D match, TRBD2 (5 bases). Trimming took 0 bases from V and 4 from J, leaving 14 bases between them. Germline CDR1 and CDR2: LNHNV and YYDKDF (reference sequence). The CDR3 loop spans 16 amino acids. CDR3 sequence (DNA): TGTGCCACCAGCAGAGATGGTAGCGCGATCCCAGATACGCAGTATTTT. Its protein product is CATSRDGSAIPDTQYF.

V usage is TRBV9 and J usage is TRBJ2-1; 8 bases fit TRBD2. The V gene end was trimmed by 0 bases and the J gene end by 2 bases; junction bases not matched to a gene: 10. Germline lookup yields CDR1 SGDLS and CDR2 YYNGEE. The CDR3 contains 18 residues. The CDR3 loop reads CASSVGGAGGITYNEQFF. CDR3 sequence (DNA): TGTGCCAGCAGCGTAGGGGGGGCGGGGGGTATAACCTACAATGAGCAGTTCTTC.

This clone was detected a few times. The chain carries TRBV6-5 and TRBJ1-4; 10 nucleotides match TRBD1. This CDR3 has 15 amino acids. Per the germline V gene, CDR1 is MNHEY and CDR2 is SVGAGI. V gave up 2 bases and J gave up 11 bases; unmatched junction bases: 8. The CDR3 nucleotides read TGTGCCAGCAGTTACGAGGGACAGGGGAGCGGTAAACTGTTTTTT. Amino acid sequence: CASSYEGQGSGKLFF.

V usage is TRBV9 and J usage is TRBJ2-1; TRBD2 agrees at 7 bases. V lost 0 bases to trimming and J lost 6 bases; unmatched junction nucleotides: 6. Germline V gene data show CDR1 as SGDLS and CDR2 as YYNGEE. The CDR3 loop spans 15 amino acids. The CDR3 DNA reads as TGTGCCAGCAGCGTAGCGTCTAGCGGCCGCAATGAGCAGTTCTTC. Protein: CASSVASSGRNEQFF.

The rearrangement uses TRBV29-1 and TRBJ1-4; TRBD1 matches at 11 bases. The CDR3 extends over 17 amino acids. Losses at the gene ends were 6 bases for V and 0 bases for J; bases not matched to a gene: 9. In germline, CDR1 is SQVTM, CDR2 ANQGSEA. CDR3 amino acids: CSVGDRGFSTTNEKLFF. The CDR3 nucleotides are TGCAGCGTGGGGGACAGGGGGTTCAGCACAACTAATGAAAAACTGTTTTTT. The variable domain in full, with the rest retrieved from reference TRBV29-1 and TRBJ1-4, is SAVISQKPSRDICQRGTSLTIQCQVDSQVTMMFWYRQQPGQSLTLIATANQGSEATYESGFVIDKFPISRPNLTFSTLTVSNMSPEDSSIYLCSVGDRGFSTTNEKLFFGSGTQLSVL.

The chain has TRBV6-6 and TRBJ2-1, with D perhaps matching TRBD1 (6 bases). The V and J ends lost 3 bases and 4 bases respectively, with 13 bases between them. The CDR3 spans 15 residues. Germline V lookup: CDR1 MNHNY, CDR2 SVGAGI (reference sequence). CDR3 bases: TGTGCCAGCAGTTATCCGGACAGCCTTTACAATGAGCAGTTCTTC. This codes for CASSYPDSLYNEQFF.

The chain links TRBV5-4 to TRBJ2-3, with TRBD2 matching 11 bases. The germline CDR1 and CDR2 sequences are SGHNT and YYREEE (reference sequence). The CDR3 has 15 residues. V shed 0 bases and J 7 bases; nucleotides not matched to a gene: 4. Here the CDR3 DNA reads TGTGCCAGCAGCTTGGAGCTAGCGGGAGGTCATACGCAGTATTTT. Translated, it gives CASSLELAGGHTQYF.

The rearrangement uses TRBV2 and TRBJ1-2; weak D call: TRBD1 (6 bases). The V end was cut by 0 bases, the J end by 2 bases, with 13 bases between. In germline, CDR1 is SNHLY, CDR2 FYNNEI. The CDR3 is 16 amino acids. The CDR3 nucleotides are TGTGCCAGCAGTGAAGCACAGGGAACTTTAAACTATGGCTACACCTTC. Translating gives CASSEAQGTLNYGYTF.

The gene calls are TRBV7-8 and TRBJ1-4; D is unresolved. Germline V lookup: CDR1 SGHVS, CDR2 FQNEAQ. This CDR3 contains 14 residues. Trimming left V 2 bases short and J 8 bases short, with 12 bases between. The CDR3 is CASSLYSGVEKLFF. DNA for the CDR3: TGTGCCAGCAGCTTATATAGCGGAGTAGAAAAACTGTTTTTT.

The chain has TRBV5-4 and TRBJ2-7; 8 bases line up with TRBD1. J was trimmed by 5 bases and V by 4 bases; bases with no gene match: 5. The CDR3 spans 13 residues. From germline, CDR1 is SGHNT and CDR2 YYREEE (reference sequence). CDR3 bases: TGTGCCAGCAGCGTGGACAGGGCAAACGAGCAGTACGTC. This codes for CASSVDRANEQYV.

The V and J genes are TRBV4-3 and TRBJ2-2; tentative D call: TRBD1 (5 bases). Germline CDR1 is LGHNA and CDR2 is YSLEER. There are 15 residues in the CDR3. V shed 0 bases and J shed 4 bases, with 9 bases lying between them. The CDR3 DNA follows: TGCGCCAGCAGCCAAGATTCAGGGCCCACCGGGGAGCTGTTTTTT. Its translation is CASSQDSGPTGELFF.

The chain joins TRBV9 to TRBJ2-1; 7 nucleotides match TRBD2. Germline-derived CDR1 and CDR2 are SGDLS and YYNGEE. CDR3 size: 19 residues. V dropped 0 bases and J dropped 5; count of bases not matched to a gene: 17. The CDR3, as DNA: TGTGCCAGCAGCGTAGTCCCGGGGGGTTACCATAGACAAAACAATGAGCAGTTCTTC. The encoded protein is CASSVVPGGYHRQNNEQFF.

As for this clone: This sample also contains other DNA sequences that code for the same CDR3. The CDR3 sequence: CAWSAQGGSYGYTF. The DNA of the CDR3 is TGTGCCTGGAGTGCACAGGGTGGGAGCTATGGCTACACCTTC. The chain combines TRBV30 with TRBJ1-2; a weak D match, TRBD1 (6 bases). V was trimmed by 1 base and J by 4 bases, leaving 13 bases between them. The CDR3 covers 14 residues. In germline, CDR1 is GTSNPN, CDR2 SVGIG (reference sequence).

This sequence joins TRBV7-2 and TRBJ1-5; tentative D call: TRBD1 (5 bases). V lost 5 bases, J lost 5 bases, and 10 bases lay in between. The CDR3 is made up of 13 amino acids. Germline CDR1 is SGHTA and CDR2 is FQGNSA. The CDR3 coding sequence is TGTGCCAGCAGCGTACGGGGGGATCAGCCCCAGCATTTT. It codes for CASSVRGDQPQHF.

This chain links TRBV5-1 with TRBJ2-5, with 8 bases identical to TRBD2. The J segment lost 5 bases and the V segment lost 5 bases, leaving 11 bases of the junction unmatched. Germline lookup yields CDR1 SGHRS and CDR2 YFSETQ. The length of the CDR3 is 15 residues. CDR3 protein: CASRESGGGRETQYF. The CDR3 region has the DNA TGCGCCAGCAGGGAGTCGGGAGGGGGTCGGGAGACCCAGTACTTC.

In this sample, this clone turned up a few times. V gene TRBV10-1 combines with J gene TRBJ1-1; 7 bases are a match to TRBD1. With V trimmed by 6 bases and J by 3 bases, 13 bases remained unmatched. The CDR3 totals 16 residues. Germline V gives CDR1 WNHNN, CDR2 SYGVQD (reference sequence). The CDR3 nucleotides are TGCGCCAGCAGAGTAACAGGGGTGAGGGGGGACACTGAAGCTTTCTTT. The encoded protein is CASRVTGVRGDTEAFF.

On this clone itself: This sample also contains other DNA sequences that code for the same CDR3. CDR3 protein: CASSKRQGQPQHF. In DNA, the CDR3 is TGTGCCAGCAGCAAGAGACAGGGCCAGCCCCAGCATTTT. The chain has TRBV7-2 and TRBJ1-5, with TRBD1 matching over 7 bases. V lost 5 bases to trimming and J lost 7 bases; unmatched junction nucleotides: 5. Germline assignment: CDR1 SGHTA and CDR2 FQGNSA. This CDR3 comprises 13 residues. The complete variable domain, with remaining parts taken from reference TRBV7-2 and TRBJ1-5, reads GAGVSQSPSNKVTEKGKDVELRCDPISGHTALYWYRQSLGQGLEFLIYFQGNSAPDKSGLPSDRFSAERTGGSVSTLTIQRTQQEDSAVYLCASSKRQGQPQHFGDGTRLSIL.

The chain couples TRBV5-1 to TRBJ1-2; 9 bases are a match to TRBD1. Trimming took 4 bases from V and 4 from J; bases not matched to a gene: 5. The CDR3 covers 14 residues. The V gene's germline CDR1 is SGHRS and CDR2 YFSETQ. The CDR3 is CASSPGQGPYGYTF. The CDR3 region has the DNA TGCGCCAGCAGCCCGGGACAGGGACCCTATGGCTACACCTTC.

The chain links TRBV7-9 to TRBJ2-1; TRBD2 is a possible D gene (6 bases). V gave up 5 bases and J gave up 5 bases, with 13 bases separating them. The CDR3 covers 14 residues. The V gene's germline CDR1 is SEHNR and CDR2 FQNEAQ (reference sequence). This CDR3 reads CASSPRTGDNEQFF. As DNA, the CDR3 is TGTGCCAGCAGCCCGCGGACGGGAGACAATGAGCAGTTCTTC.

Here the CDR3 reads CASSLALRGGSYNEQFF. CDR3 DNA sequence: TGTGCCAGCAGCTTGGCCCTTAGAGGAGGCTCCTACAATGAGCAGTTCTTC. The chain is built from TRBV5-6 and TRBJ2-1; D is perhaps TRBD2 (5 bases). The CDR3 runs 17 residues. CDR1 SGHDT and CDR2 YYEEEE come from the germline V gene. V shed 0 bases and J shed 0 bases, with 13 bases lying between them.

The CDR3 region is CASSHRGRIVTDTQYF. For the CDR3, the DNA is TGTGCCAGCAGTCACAGGGGCCGAATCGTCACAGATACGCAGTATTTT. This chain joins TRBV27 and TRBJ2-3; 7 bases fit TRBD1. J gave up 2 bases and V 5 bases, and 10 bases lay outside the gene matches. Germline CDR1 and CDR2: MNHEY and SMNVEV (reference sequence). The CDR3 covers 16 residues.

The chain recombines TRBV27 with TRBJ2-7, with 9 bases that match TRBD1. V shed 6 bases and J 3 bases; nucleotides not matched to a gene: 3. In germline, CDR1 is MNHEY, CDR2 SMNVEV (reference sequence). The CDR3 is 13 residues long. The DNA of the CDR3 is TGTGCCAGCAGCCCGGGACAGGGCTACGAGCAGTACTTC. It encodes CASSPGQGYEQYF.

This chain links TRBV4-1 with TRBJ1-2; D is uncertain. The germline gives CDR1 MGHRA, CDR2 YSYEKL. The CDR3 is made up of 16 amino acids. V was clipped by 0 bases and J by 0 bases, with 11 bases between them. CDR3 region: CASSQDPAEANYGYTF. The CDR3, as DNA: TGCGCCAGCAGCCAAGATCCTGCAGAAGCTAACTATGGCTACACCTTC.

J is TRBJ2-1 and V is TRBV6-5, with TRBD2 matching over 10 bases. V shed 4 bases and J 3 bases; nucleotides not matched to a gene: 6. Per the germline V gene, CDR1 is MNHEY and CDR2 is SVGAGI. The CDR3 contains 16 residues. Written as DNA, the CDR3 is TGTGCCAGCAGTTCCTCTAGCGGGAGCTTCTACAATGAGCAGTTCTTC. This sequence encodes CASSSSSGSFYNEQFF.

The V gene is TRBV29-1, the J gene TRBJ1-4; 7 bases are a match to TRBD1. CDR1 and CDR2 (germline): SQVTM, ANQGSEA. The ends lost 7 bases at V and 6 bases at J; junction bases unmatched: 2. This CDR3 comprises 11 residues. The CDR3 reads CSAGTDEKLFF. In DNA, the CDR3 is TGCAGCGCCGGGACAGATGAAAAACTGTTTTTT.

This chain links TRBV7-9 with TRBJ2-5; maybe TRBD2 (5 bases). The DNA end is a closer match to TRBJ2-7, so the J assignment may be wrong. CDR1 and CDR2 from the germline V gene are SEHNR and FQNEAQ (reference sequence). The CDR3 contains 14 residues. The CDR3 protein is CASRPLGSSYEQYF. CDR3 bases: TGTGCCAGCAGGCCGCTGGGGAGCTCCTACGAGCAGTACTTC.